One T cell receptor (beta chain) is described in this entry. This clonotype was seen at least ten times. Its antigen is not yet known. No base quality values were provided; no much bigger clone lies one nucleotide off. This sample was included in a study of neurological immune-mediated disorders (dated by TCRdb to about 2019). In the study overall: Among the approximately 35 multiple sclerosis patients, approximately 30 had relapsing-remitting MS and 3 had secondary progressive MS. The study compared peripheral blood TCR-beta repertoires of HTLV-I-associated myelopathy (HAM/TSP) patients, multiple sclerosis patients and healthy controls using UMI-based sequencing. The 95 to 110 TCR-beta libraries covered PBMC samples along with longitudinal samples, technical triplicates, and paired sorted CD4+ and CD8+ T-cell subsets. Of the 68 subjects in the cohort, about 14 were HAM/TSP patients, around 35 were multiple sclerosis patients, and around 20 were healthy controls. Each longitudinal HAM/TSP and healthy donor was sampled at 3 time-points spaced at 3-40 month intervals. Summary of the overall study and its limitations: No identical CDR3 amino acid sequences were shared among expanded clones across subjects, suggesting private TCR-beta repertoires in all groups. The highest TCR clonal expansion was observed in HAM/TSP patients, whereas the lowest was observed in MS patients, even when compared with healthy controls. No association of the MS cluster with clinical or MRI features was observed, and the need for larger cohorts was stated by the authors. Repertoires from 18 of 34 MS patients were grouped by phylogenetic analysis into a cluster of related CDR3 sequences, suggesting a possible repertoire-level signature.

cDNA was synthesized by template-switch 5'RACE using a primer carrying a 10-nucleotide random unique molecular identifier by which each TCR transcript was tagged. Over 190 million TCR-beta sequences, covering 15-18 subjects, were produced in each sequencing run. The RNeasy kit was used for extraction of total RNA. The KAPA Real-time Library Amplification kit was used to amplify TCR-beta VDJ regions with primers targeting the TCR constant region and the 5'RACE anchor. Sample indexes and Illumina adaptors were added in a first PCR, after which library yield was increased in a second PCR. After Ampure bead purification, the roughly 650 bp TCR product was size-selected on a 2% E-gel SizeSelection system. Before pooling, libraries had their quality checked on a Bioanalyzer, their concentration measured with Qubit, and their quantity determined with the Kapa Library Quantification kit. Libraries were sequenced paired-end 2 x 150 bp on an Illumina HiSeq 2500. To increase sequence diversity, about 23-30% phiX was spiked into each library pool. The source study handled its data this way. The quality-filtered reads were processed with the UMI-based MiGEC pipeline, whose error correction step removed more than 85% of the raw TCR sequences. IMGT germline references were used for aligning VDJ genes, and each clonotype was defined as a unique CDR3 amino acid sequence together with its V-J genes. Clonal expansion, Shannon diversity, and CDR3 relatedness (CalcPairwiseDistances, ClusterSamples) were evaluated with VDJtools, and phylogenetic trees were built with CLCbio workbench. Using coefficient-of-variation modelling across technical triplicates, the study counted a clone as expanded if it had at least 8 unique UMIs. TCRdb redid the processing of the public reads, applying fastp at Q25 and MiXCR, and retained in-frame beta chains. Merged by CDR3 protein, the rows form single entries marked with the most common genes and DNA. These V and J calls originate from TCRdb's pipeline instead of the authors' own analysis. The sample table contains tens of thousands of distinct CDR3 sequences; only one count was recorded for approximately 5.8% of them. 7.9% of the sample lies in the top ten.

Explained via the paper, the time point label denotes: longitudinal time-point 2. Unsorted PBMC libraries were generated from 2 million PBMCs stored in RNAlater at -80 °C until RNA extraction. Multiple sclerosis patients were enrolled in a US clinical protocol under which disease progression was evaluated by magnetic resonance imaging. Peripheral blood underwent Ficoll-Hypaque density gradient centrifugation to isolate PBMCs, which were then cryopreserved in liquid nitrogen. From its cysteine to its phenylalanine, the CDR3 spans 13 amino acids. CDR3 DNA only is kept here, 39 bases in frame from base 1. V ends up 1 base short and J 5 bases short, with an unmatched junction base count of 2. According to the germline V gene, CDR1 reads SGHRS and CDR2 reads YFSETQ.

The chain is assembled from TRBV5-1 and TRBJ1-2, with 7 bases in between that match TRBD1. Sequenced input: PBMCs. The TCR sequence derives from a woman aged 55-70 years with multiple sclerosis. The bases are TGCGCCAGCAGCTTGCGACAGGGTTATGGCTACACCTTC. Its translation reads: CASSLRQGYGYTF.